These T cell receptor beta chains were read from a single sample in a study of cytotoxic CD8 clonotypes in ibrutinib-treated CLL. Profiling relied on immunoSEQ multiplex PCR, and the TCRdb table lists in-frame clones only, not all of them. The table records about 17,000 clones, 55% to 80% of them present only once. Sequenced here: PBMCs, sampled after 12 months of ibrutinib treatment. These receptors came from a human donor with chronic lymphocytic leukemia. The CDR3 runs from the conserved cysteine through the conserved F or W. The order of the fields is D gene, clone size, V gene, J gene, CDR3 length, CDR3 protein, CDR3 DNA. The D gene is left open where the match is weak. Only some rows state a clone size, as once, few, many or a class for expanded clones.

d_call: TRBD2; clone_size: once; v_call: TRBV6-1; j_call: TRBJ2-7; cdr3_length: 15; cdr3_aa: CASSPASGSGYEQYF; cdr3_nt: TGTGCCAGCAGTCCAGCTAGCGGGAGTGGGTACGAGCAGTACTTC
d_call: NA; clone_size: NA; v_call: TRBV6-7; j_call: TRBJ1-4; cdr3_length: 16; cdr3_aa: CASSPTDGKSNEKLFF; cdr3_nt: TGTGCCAGCAGTCCAACCGACGGAAAATCTAATGAAAAACTGTTTTTT
d_call: NA; clone_size: NA; v_call: TRBV7-9; j_call: TRBJ2-7; cdr3_length: 11; cdr3_aa: CASREGGEQYF; cdr3_nt: TGTGCCAGCAGGGAAGGGGGCGAGCAGTACTTC
d_call: TRBD2; clone_size: NA; v_call: TRBV11-2; j_call: TRBJ2-7; cdr3_length: 14; cdr3_aa: CASSLLAGAYEQYF; cdr3_nt: TGTGCCAGCAGCTTACTAGCGGGAGCCTACGAGCAGTACTTC
d_call: TRBD2; clone_size: NA; v_call: TRBV7-7; j_call: TRBJ2-1; cdr3_length: 16; cdr3_aa: CASSPGLAGGWNEQFF; cdr3_nt: TGTGCTAGCAGCCCCGGACTAGCGGGAGGGTGGAATGAGCAGTTCTTC
d_call: NA; clone_size: NA; v_call: TRBV19; j_call: TRBJ2-1; cdr3_length: 14; cdr3_aa: CASSDGRFNNEQFF; cdr3_nt: TGTGCCAGTAGCGACGGCAGGTTCAACAATGAGCAGTTCTTC
d_call: NA; clone_size: NA; v_call: TRBV7-9; j_call: TRBJ1-5; cdr3_length: 14; cdr3_aa: CASSLQEGGRPQHF; cdr3_nt: TGTGCCAGCAGCCTCCAGGAGGGGGGCCGGCCCCAGCATTTT
d_call: NA; clone_size: NA; v_call: TRBV7-7; j_call: TRBJ2-6; cdr3_length: 17; cdr3_aa: CASSSFQPQSRANVLTF; cdr3_nt: TGTGCCAGCAGCTCGTTCCAGCCACAAAGTCGGGCCAACGTCCTGACTTTC
d_call: NA; clone_size: NA; v_call: TRBV6-6; j_call: TRBJ2-4; cdr3_length: 11; cdr3_aa: CANTRENIQYF; cdr3_nt: TGTGCCAACACCAGGGAAAACATTCAGTACTTC
d_call: NA; clone_size: NA; v_call: TRBV4-1; j_call: TRBJ1-2; cdr3_length: 17; cdr3_aa: CASSQDLADSFNYGYTF; cdr3_nt: TGCGCCAGCAGCCAAGATTTAGCGGACAGTTTTAACTATGGCTACACCTTC
d_call: NA; clone_size: NA; v_call: TRBV6-5; j_call: TRBJ2-1; cdr3_length: 15; cdr3_aa: CASSYSSSGKDEQFF; cdr3_nt: TGTGCCAGCAGTTACAGTTCTTCAGGGAAGGATGAGCAGTTCTTC
d_call: NA; clone_size: few; v_call: TRBV21-1; j_call: TRBJ2-5; cdr3_length: 12; cdr3_aa: CASGGARETQYF; cdr3_nt: TGTGCCAGTGGAGGGGCTAGAGAGACCCAGTACTTC
d_call: TRBD2; clone_size: NA; v_call: TRBV11-2; j_call: TRBJ2-5; cdr3_length: 15; cdr3_aa: CASSLVLAGWGTQYF; cdr3_nt: TGTGCCAGCAGCTTAGTACTAGCGGGATGGGGGACCCAGTACTTC
d_call: NA; clone_size: NA; v_call: TRBV19; j_call: TRBJ2-1; cdr3_length: 13; cdr3_aa: CASSIGSNNEQFF; cdr3_nt: TGTGCCAGTAGTATCGGCAGTAACAATGAGCAGTTCTTC
d_call: NA; clone_size: NA; v_call: TRBV28; j_call: TRBJ2-7; cdr3_length: 15; cdr3_aa: CASSLAASRLGEQYF; cdr3_nt: TGTGCCAGCAGTTTGGCGGCTTCCCGCTTGGGAGAGCAGTACTTC
d_call: NA; clone_size: NA; v_call: TRBV19; j_call: TRBJ1-4; cdr3_length: 15; cdr3_aa: CASSRKERAGEKLFF; cdr3_nt: TGTGCCAGTAGCCGAAAGGAGAGGGCTGGTGAAAAACTGTTTTTT
d_call: TRBD1; clone_size: NA; v_call: TRBV18; j_call: TRBJ1-1; cdr3_length: 15; cdr3_aa: CASSPGQAVGTEAFF; cdr3_nt: TGTGCCAGCTCACCAGGACAGGCGGTGGGCACTGAAGCTTTCTTT
d_call: TRBD1; clone_size: few; v_call: TRBV7-9; j_call: TRBJ2-5; cdr3_length: 14; cdr3_aa: CASSWDRGGETQYF; cdr3_nt: TGTGCCAGCAGTTGGGACAGGGGCGGAGAGACCCAGTACTTC
d_call: NA; clone_size: NA; v_call: TRBV4-1; j_call: TRBJ2-5; cdr3_length: 14; cdr3_aa: CASSRGQPQETQYF; cdr3_nt: TGCGCCAGCAGCCGCGGACAGCCCCAAGAGACCCAGTACTTC
d_call: TRBD2; clone_size: NA; v_call: TRBV7-8; j_call: TRBJ2-7; cdr3_length: 17; cdr3_aa: CASSLDVPGLAAYEQYF; cdr3_nt: TGTGCCAGCAGCTTAGACGTGCCGGGACTAGCGGCCTACGAGCAGTACTTC
d_call: NA; clone_size: NA; v_call: TRBV19; j_call: TRBJ1-3; cdr3_length: 14; cdr3_aa: CASRTGNPGNTIYF; cdr3_nt: TGTGCCAGTAGAACAGGGAACCCTGGAAACACCATATATTTT
d_call: TRBD1; clone_size: NA; v_call: TRBV27; j_call: TRBJ1-1; cdr3_length: 14; cdr3_aa: CASSLTGGDTEAFF; cdr3_nt: TGTGCCAGCAGTTTGACAGGGGGGGACACTGAAGCTTTCTTT
d_call: NA; clone_size: NA; v_call: TRBV9; j_call: TRBJ2-1; cdr3_length: 15; cdr3_aa: CASSVAGATYNEQFF; cdr3_nt: TGTGCCAGCAGCGTGGCGGGGGCTACCTACAATGAGCAGTTCTTC
d_call: TRBD1; clone_size: NA; v_call: TRBV28; j_call: TRBJ2-5; cdr3_length: 18; cdr3_aa: CASSFYLTTGGLGETQYF; cdr3_nt: TGTGCCAGCAGTTTCTATCTAACCACAGGGGGCTTAGGCGAGACCCAGTACTTC
d_call: NA; clone_size: NA; v_call: TRBV29-1; j_call: TRBJ1-1; cdr3_length: 10; cdr3_aa: CSVGDTEAFF; cdr3_nt: TGCAGCGTTGGGGATACTGAAGCTTTCTTT